The TCR beta chain under discussion was sequenced for a study of memory CD4+ T cells and cytomegalovirus serostatus (dated by TCRdb to 2018 to 2020). Regarding the research as a whole: The 35 or so healthy Belgian adults in the cohort included 9 who were CMV seropositive and 24 who were CMV seronegative. The study sequenced CD4+ memory TCRbeta repertoires of a Belgian cohort with known cytomegalovirus serostatus to replicate a published TCR-based CMV serostatus classifier.

In the case of this clone: Its antigen is unknown. No much larger clonotype is one base removed from it; base qualities were not supplied.

As encoded in the germline V gene (reference sequence), CDR1 is GTSNPN while CDR2 is SVGIG. The germline ends are 12 bases apart after V is trimmed by 4 bases and J by 3 bases. The cysteine opens and the phenylalanine closes a CDR3 of 13 amino acids. Only the CDR3 DNA stays, 39 bases, in frame from base 1. Genomic DNA was extracted from sorted cells with the Quick-DNA Microprep Kit. TCRbeta DNA was amplified with the immunoSEQ hsTCRbeta kit following the manufacturer's protocol. An Illumina MiSeq instrument was used to sequence the TCRbeta libraries. The paper's processing steps were these. Once out-of-frame sequences had been removed, 2 million to 2.5 million distinct TCRbeta sequences were left, which works out to an average of around 67,000 per individual. Each individual was scored by the count of fewer than 200 previously reported CMV-associated TCRbeta sequences and the total productive distinct TCRbeta count. A beta-binomial model was reimplemented in Python, and scikit-learn random forests with default parameters were trained on data from the US cohort. Classifier performance on the Belgian cohort was summarized as median AUC with percentile confidence intervals over 10,000 bootstrap iterations. TCRdb's version of the immuneACCESS table is confined to in-frame rearrangements and falls short of the full clone set. An unresolved V gene accounts for under half of the shortfall where checked; the remainder is of unknown origin. V, J and clone size reflect that table, while D and trimming were determined from the DNA. For this sample the table gives about 50,000 clones, of which roughly four fifths were detected only once. The ten largest account for about 0.6% of the sample.

A FACSAria II was used to sort memory CD4+ T cells, defined as single viable CD3+CD4+CD8-CD45RO+ cells. CMV serostatus was determined using a Roche Elecsys assay that detects serum IgG against CMV pp150, pp28, p38 and p52. After thawing, total CD4+ T cells were enriched by positive selection with CD4 magnetic microbeads. The samples came from a different study that was designed specifically to examine the CD4+ T cell memory repertoire. Following standard operating procedures, peripheral blood mononuclear cells were isolated and cryopreserved, while serum was kept at -80 degrees C. Staining used CD3-PerCP (BW264/56), CD4-APC (RPA-T4), CD45RO-PE (UCHT1) and CD8-Pacific Orange (3B5) antibodies, with Sytox blue excluding non-viable cells. What the study reported, not specific to this receptor: A median bootstrapped AUC of almost 0.96 with a 95% CI of 0.76-1.00 was achieved on the Belgian cohort by the original-framework classifier. Only CD4+CD45RO+ memory cells were sequenced, in contrast to the original study, in which naive and memory CD4+ and CD8+ populations were covered. For predicting CMV serostatus, the median bootstrapped AUC was approximately 0.96 using the original framework and around 0.91 using a US-trained random forest. Among the approximately 160 previously reported CMV-associated TCRbeta sequences, approximately 67 showed up in the CD4+ memory repertoires, with each one found in between one and five individuals. The results were interpreted as suggesting that the CMV-associated TCR signature is largely present in the CD4+ memory repertoire.

Sequenced material: memory CD4+ T cells from blood. The chain links TRBV30 with TRBJ1-2; no D gene is confidently identified. The clonotype was recovered from an adult in good health and CMV-seronegative. The CDR3 reads CAWTRDGDYGYTF. The nucleotides read TGTGCCTGGACACGCGACGGGGACTATGGCTACACCTTC.